This T cell receptor (beta chain) was recorded in a study of T cell changes during pregnancy in multiple sclerosis. The CDR3 runs 16 residues. The germline gives CDR1 SGDLS, CDR2 YYNGEE. The V end was cut by 4 bases, the J end by 1 base, with 17 bases between. Assay used: immunoSEQ multiplex PCR; TCRdb lists only in-frame clones, some missing. The sample consists of over 25,000 clones, about nine tenths of them appearing once. The genes are TRBV9 and TRBJ2-5, with a tentative D call TRBD2 (7 bases). The TCR originated in a female donor in good health, enrolled as a control in a pregnancy study. Sequencing used CD8+ T cells from peripheral blood mononuclear cells, obtained in the second trimester of pregnancy. CDR3 protein: CASSSPLRGAQETQYF. Written as DNA, the CDR3 is TGTGCCAGCAGCTCCCCCCTCCGGGGGGCCCAAGAGACCCAGTACTTC.